Each of the 26 T cell receptor beta chains below was sequenced from the same sample in a study of T cell responses to AZD1222 COVID-19 vaccine. Profiling relied on immunoSEQ multiplex PCR, and the TCRdb table lists in-frame clones only, not all of them. The repertoire holds about 100,000 clones, with about 90% as singletons. Specimen: peripheral blood, collected on day 0 of AZD1222 vaccination. The receptors were sampled from an adult in good health.

The gene calls are TRBV21-1 and TRBJ1-2; TRBD1, as called in the table, went unchecked against the DNA. TRBV21-1 is a pseudogene. The length of the CDR3 is 13 residues. CDR3 DNA sequence: TGTGCCAGCAGCAAACATGTGAACTATGGCTACACCTTC. It is translated as CASSKHVNYGYTF.

The rearrangement links TRBV2 to TRBJ1-2; perhaps TRBD1 as D (5 bases). The V gene lost 0 bases and the J gene lost 4 bases, with 12 bases spanning the gap. Germline CDR1 is SNHLY and CDR2 is FYNNEI. The CDR3 covers 15 residues. This CDR3 is CASSEALGTFYGYTF. The CDR3 nucleotides read TGTGCCAGCAGTGAAGCCTTGGGGACTTTCTATGGCTACACCTTC.

This clone appeared once. This chain links TRBV6-5 with TRBJ1-3; 7 bases are shared with TRBD1. V lost 3 bases, J lost 4 bases, and 9 bases stayed unmatched. The CDR3 length is 16 residues. CDR1 and CDR2 from the germline V gene are MNHEY and SVGAGI. This CDR3 is CASSYSITGVGNTIYF. CDR3 sequence (DNA): TGTGCCAGCAGTTATTCGATCACAGGGGTCGGAAACACCATATATTTT.

The V gene is TRBV18, the J gene TRBJ2-3; perhaps TRBD1 as D (5 bases). Per the germline V gene, CDR1 is KGHSH and CDR2 is LQKENI. There are 16 residues in the CDR3. V was shortened by 0 bases and J by 2 bases, with 12 bases between the two germline ends. As DNA, the CDR3 is TGTGCCAGCTCACCACCGGGGCAGGTTATCACAGATACGCAGTATTTT. This encodes CASSPPGQVITDTQYF.

The chain combines TRBV4-3 with TRBJ2-7, with D unresolved. Germline loops: CDR1 LGHNA, CDR2 YSLEER. This CDR3 region has 15 residues. With 4 bases removed from V and 0 bases from J, the gap between germline ends came to 13 bases. This chain's CDR3 is CASSLNTLPSYEQYF. DNA for the CDR3: TGCGCCAGCAGCCTAAACACGTTACCCTCCTACGAGCAGTACTTC.

The chain is built from TRBV10-3 and TRBJ1-3, with D perhaps TRBD1 (5 bases). This CDR3 is 13 amino acids long. From germline, CDR1 is ENHRY and CDR2 SYGVKD. Trimming pared 8 bases from V and 3 bases from J, leaving 11 bases between. The CDR3 coding sequence is TGTGCCATCCTTTTGGGGGGTGGAAACACCATATATTTT. Its protein product is CAILLGGGNTIYF.

This clone was detected only a few times. The chain is built from TRBV9 and TRBJ1-4, with D possibly being TRBD1 (5 bases). The CDR3 totals 15 residues. Deletions cut 0 bases from V and 6 bases from J, with 12 bases between. Looked up from germline, CDR1 is SGDLS and CDR2 is YYNGEE. The CDR3 DNA reads TGTGCCAGCAGCGTAGCAGGGCTCGGGCATGAAAAACTGTTTTTT. Translation gives CASSVAGLGHEKLFF.

The rearrangement uses TRBV2 and TRBJ2-2, with D perhaps matching TRBD2 (6 bases). The CDR3 length is 13 residues. Germline-derived CDR1 and CDR2 are SNHLY and FYNNEI. V was shortened by 6 bases and J by 5 bases, with 10 bases between the two germline ends. The CDR3, as DNA: TGTGCCAGCAGGTGGGAGGCGACCGGGGAGCTGTTTTTT. Its protein product is CASRWEATGELFF. The entire variable domain, with the rest obtained from reference TRBV2 and TRBJ2-2, is as follows: EPEVTQTPSHQVTQMGQEVILRCVPISNHLYFYWYRQILGQKVEFLVSFYNNEISEKSEIFDDQFSVERPDGSNFTLKIRSTKLEDSAMYFCASRWEATGELFFGEGSRLTVL.

This chain connects TRBV15 to TRBJ1-1; unclear D gene. This CDR3 contains 13 residues. V was shortened by 8 bases and J by 2 bases, with 12 bases between the two germline ends. Germline V lookup: CDR1 LNHNV, CDR2 YYDKDF (reference sequence). CDR3 sequence reads: CATSRDFNTEAFF. The CDR3 coding sequence is TGTGCCACCTCACGGGATTTCAACACTGAAGCTTTCTTT.

This clone has a single count. This rearrangement joins TRBV18 to TRBJ2-7, with 11 bases fitting TRBD2. With V trimmed by 6 bases and J by 5 bases, 15 bases remained unmatched. This CDR3 has 17 amino acids. The V gene's germline CDR1 is KGHSH and CDR2 LQKENI. For the CDR3, the DNA is TGTGCCAGCTCCCACCGCCTACTAGCGGGAGAAGACAACGAGCAGTACTTC. Its translation is CASSHRLLAGEDNEQYF.

This chain connects TRBV5-1 to TRBJ1-1, with 7 nucleotides matching TRBD1. The CDR3 length is 13 residues. Unmatched junction bases numbered 3, after V lost 0 bases and J lost 7 bases. The germline CDR1 and CDR2 sequences are SGHRS and YFSETQ. CDR3: CASSLDRGYEAFF. CDR3 coding DNA: TGCGCCAGCAGCTTGGACAGGGGCTATGAAGCTTTCTTT.

The genes are TRBV6-2 or TRBV6-3 and TRBJ1-5; no definite D call. Trimming pared 4 bases from V and 0 bases from J, leaving 22 bases between. Germline V gene sequence: CDR1 MNHEY, CDR2 SVGEGT. CDR3 size: 19 residues. DNA for the CDR3: TGTGCCAGCAGTTCCCTTACACTCCGGTGGGTGGATAGCAATCAGCCCCAGCATTTT. Translated, it gives CASSSLTLRWVDSNQPQHF.

The table lists this clone with a few counts. V usage is TRBV2 and J usage is TRBJ2-3; TRBD2 aligns across 14 bases. The CDR3 has 21 residues. Germline CDR1 SNHLY, CDR2 FYNNEI. Losses at the gene ends were 4 bases for V and 6 bases for J; bases not matched to a gene: 21. CDR3 sequence reads: CASSGQRPGLAGVRERDTQYF. Here the CDR3 DNA reads TGTGCCAGCAGTGGACAGAGGCCGGGACTAGCGGGAGTAAGGGAGCGGGATACGCAGTATTTT.

The chain employs TRBV6-7 and TRBJ2-3, with 11 nucleotides matching TRBD1. TRBV6-7 is annotated as an ORF whose role is uncertain. Trimming cost V 1 base and J 3 bases; bases outside gene matches: 12. The length of the CDR3 is 19 residues. The CDR3 spells CASSYCVPKGTGGTDTQYF. CDR3 nucleotide sequence: TGTGCCAGCAGTTACTGCGTGCCGAAGGGGACAGGGGGTACAGATACGCAGTATTTT.

This chain links TRBV18 with TRBJ1-1; D call uncertain. Germline CDR1 reads KGHSH; CDR2 reads LQKENI. V dropped 5 bases and J dropped 6 bases, with 19 bases sitting between them. This CDR3 spans 15 amino acids. CDR3 DNA sequence: TGTGCCAGCTCATCCCTGGACGGCCGTGGGGCTGAAGCTTTCTTT. Its protein product is CASSSLDGRGAEAFF.

This chain links TRBV14 with TRBJ2-1; unclear D gene. The ends were cut back, 1 base at V and 4 bases at J, with 5 bases in the middle. The V gene's germline CDR1 is SGHDN and CDR2 FVKESK. The CDR3 sequence is 13 residues long. CDR3 DNA sequence: TGTGCCAGCAGCCAAGGGGGATACAATGAGCAGTTCTTC. Its translation is CASSQGGYNEQFF.

The genes are TRBV6-6 and TRBJ2-2; maybe TRBD2 (7 bases). Germline CDR1 is MNHNY and CDR2 is SVGAGI (reference sequence). The CDR3 extends over 15 amino acids. V was pared by 6 bases and J by 8 bases, with 19 bases between. The CDR3 protein is CASSPGGRRAGELFF. The DNA of the CDR3 is TGTGCCAGCAGCCCCGGGGGGCGGAGGGCTGGGGAGCTGTTTTTT.

The genes are TRBV18 and TRBJ1-4, with 9 bases aligning to TRBD1. This CDR3 region has 14 residues. V shed 3 bases, J shed 8 bases, and the junction held 4 bases outside the gene matches. Germline values: CDR1 KGHSH, CDR2 LQKENI. The CDR3 is CASSPWTGAEKLFF. CDR3 sequence (DNA): TGTGCCAGCTCACCTTGGACAGGGGCCGAAAAACTGTTTTTT.

This chain uses TRBV30 with TRBJ1-1, with D perhaps matching TRBD1 (6 bases). This CDR3 has 15 amino acids. Germline CDR1 and CDR2: GTSNPN and SVGIG (reference sequence). V was shortened by 2 bases and J by 11 bases, with 24 bases between the two germline ends. The CDR3 loop reads CAWSPQWGLPQGAFF. As DNA, the CDR3 is TGTGCCTGGAGTCCACAATGGGGACTTCCCCAGGGGGCTTTCTTT.

J is TRBJ1-2 and V is TRBV5-4; 9 bases fit TRBD1. The CDR3 has 13 amino acids. CDR1 is SGHNT, CDR2 YYREEE, per germline (reference sequence). The V and J ends lost 0 bases and 8 bases, in that order; junction bases with no gene match: 2. This chain's CDR3 is CASSLDRGRGYTF. The CDR3 nucleotides are TGTGCCAGCAGCTTGGACAGGGGGCGAGGCTACACCTTC.

The rearrangement links TRBV6-5 to TRBJ2-1, with 13 bases lining up with TRBD2. The CDR3 sequence is 15 residues long. Germline CDR1 and CDR2: MNHEY and SVGAGI. Trimming at V came to 5 bases and at J to 10 bases, leaving 8 bases not matched to a gene. The CDR3 region is CASSRTSGSLVEQFF. CDR3 nucleotides: TGTGCCAGCAGTCGGACTAGCGGGAGTCTGGTGGAGCAGTTCTTC.

The rearrangement joins TRBV7-2 to TRBJ2-7; D remains ambiguous. V was shortened by 1 base and J by 5 bases, with 18 bases between the two germline ends. Germline-derived CDR1 and CDR2 are SGHTA and FQGNSA. This CDR3 spans 16 amino acids. Here the CDR3 DNA reads TGTGCCAGCAGCTTAGAAGCAGTAGCTCCAGTCAACGAGCAGTACTTC. As protein: CASSLEAVAPVNEQYF.

J is TRBJ1-1 and V is TRBV7-8; D perhaps matches TRBD1 (5 bases). CDR1 is SGHVS, CDR2 FQNEAQ, per germline. Trimming took off 1 base at V and 0 bases at J, with 9 bases between the two ends. The length of the CDR3 is 15 residues. CDR3 DNA: TGTGCCAGCAGCTTAGGAGCAGGGATGAACACTGAAGCTTTCTTT. Translation gives CASSLGAGMNTEAFF.

In its sample, this clone was seen many times. The CDR3 reads CASGDRASEKLFF. The CDR3 DNA follows: TGTGCCAGCGGCGACAGGGCAAGTGAAAAACTGTTTTTT. The rearrangement links TRBV25-1 to TRBJ1-4; 7 bases match TRBD1. The germline CDR1 and CDR2 sequences are MGHDK and SYGVNS. The CDR3 is 13 residues long. After removal of 8 bases from V and 7 bases from J, the junction contained 7 bases not matched to a gene.

This chain joins TRBV7-2 and TRBJ2-5; D is possibly TRBD2 (6 bases). V lost 2 bases and J lost 3, with 7 bases in between. The CDR3 has 13 amino acids. CDR1 and CDR2 from the germline V gene are SGHTA and FQGNSA. CDR3 in DNA: TGTGCCAGCAGCTTACGGAGGGAAGAGACCCAGTACTTC. Translated, it gives CASSLRREETQYF.

The rearrangement uses TRBV7-9 and TRBJ2-2, with 9 bases that match TRBD1. This CDR3 region has 17 residues. The V gene end was trimmed by 4 bases and the J gene end by 0 bases; junction bases not matched to a gene: 6. Germline CDR1 and CDR2: SEHNR and FQNEAQ (reference sequence). The CDR3 spells CASSSPGQGTNTGELFF. CDR3 in DNA: TGTGCCAGCAGCTCTCCGGGACAGGGAACGAACACCGGGGAGCTGTTTTTT.